This T cell receptor (beta chain) is drawn from a study of cytomegalovirus exposure and HLA in healthy donors. The PCR used 60 Vbeta and 13 Jbeta primers. The assay was immunoSEQ multiplex PCR, and TCRdb's table has in-frame clones only and misses some. The sample holds 150,000 to 200,000 clones; over 80% are singletons and the top ten take 1.5% to 1.7%. CDR3 length equals 17 residues. The germline V gene encodes CDR1 SGHRS and CDR2 YFSETQ. V was shortened by 0 bases and J by 4 bases, with 16 bases between the two germline ends. The V call is TRBV5-1, the J call TRBJ2-2, with TRBD2 as a possible D gene (6 bases). The sequence derives from a woman younger than 35 in good health and CMV-seronegative. Sequenced material: PBMCs. The DNA of the CDR3 is TGCGCCAGCAGCTTGGGTCATATCTCCGGGAGCACCGGGGAGCTGTTTTTT. It specifies CASSLGHISGSTGELFF.